This TCR beta chain was found in a study of blood T cell repertoires in COVID-19. Study summary: PBMCs, B-cell-depleted T cells, or T cells were the source of the cDNA or gDNA that made up the material.

Trimming left V 4 bases short and J 9 bases short, with 22 bases between. This CDR3 comprises 16 residues. Looked up from germline, CDR1 is MDHEN and CDR2 is SYDVKM. This clone has a single count. Methods used by the authors: Cell counts per sample came from amplifying reference gene primers. Produced via immunoSEQ multiplex PCR; TCRdb's table is partial and in-frame only. V and J calls and clone size follow that table, whereas D and trimming were derived from the DNA. The repertoire holds 300,000 or so clones, around 86% seen once, with 1.5% to 2% in the top ten. The rearrangement uses TRBV28 and TRBJ2-1; no firm D call. The TCR comes from a woman between 50 and 59 years old with acute or convalescent COVID-19. The sequencing input was peripheral blood. CDR3 in DNA: TGTGCCAGCAGTTCCCCGACTGCCTTACTCATTCCTGAGCAGTTCTTC. Its translation: CASSSPTALLIPEQFF.